This TCR beta chain was captured by sequencing in a study of T cell responses to AZD1222 COVID-19 vaccine. Study-level background: Second-dose schedules of about 4 or about 12 weeks were combined. The study, taken as a whole, reports: White British donors predominated, females outnumbered males, and clonal diversity was possibly underestimated. Reportedly, close to half of spike-specific TCRs are directed against unmutated variant regions.

Sequenced by immunoSEQ multiplex PCR; TCRdb stores in-frame clones only, minus some. This sample has 100,000 to 150,000 clones, with approximately 90% found just once. Germline V gives CDR1 LGHNA, CDR2 YSLEER. This CDR3 contains 15 residues. Between the trimmed V and J ends, which lost 0 bases and 5 bases, there was a span of 11 bases. As concerns this clone: Its specificity is not known.

The chain combines TRBV4-3 with TRBJ1-5, with D perhaps TRBD1 (5 bases). Sequences were derived from peripheral blood, sampled on day 0 of AZD1222 vaccination. The clonotype comes from an adult in good health. Here the CDR3 DNA reads TGCGCCAGCAGCCAAGAGCTCGGGGCATATCAGCCCCAGCATTTT. Its translation: CASSQELGAYQPQHF.